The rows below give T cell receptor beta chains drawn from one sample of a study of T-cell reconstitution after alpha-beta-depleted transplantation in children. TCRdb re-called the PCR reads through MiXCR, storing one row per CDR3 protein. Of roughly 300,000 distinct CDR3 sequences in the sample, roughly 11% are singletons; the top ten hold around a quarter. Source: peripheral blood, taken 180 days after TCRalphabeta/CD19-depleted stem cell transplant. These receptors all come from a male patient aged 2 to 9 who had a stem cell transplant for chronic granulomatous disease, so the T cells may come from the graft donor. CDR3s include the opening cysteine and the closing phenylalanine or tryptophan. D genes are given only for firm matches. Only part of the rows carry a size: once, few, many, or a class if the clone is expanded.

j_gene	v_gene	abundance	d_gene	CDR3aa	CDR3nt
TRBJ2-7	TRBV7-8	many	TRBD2	CASSLETSGGSYEQYF	TGTGCCAGCAGCTTAGAGACTAGCGGGGGGTCATACGAGCAGTACTTC
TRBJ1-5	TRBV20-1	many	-	CSARDGKLNQPQHF	TGCAGTGCTAGGGACGGCAAGCTCAATCAGCCCCAGCATTTT
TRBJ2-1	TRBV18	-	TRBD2	CASSPRGGYGDEQFF	TGTGCCAGCTCACCACGGGGGGGATATGGAGATGAGCAGTTCTTC
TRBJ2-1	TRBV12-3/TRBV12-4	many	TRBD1	CASSVGTGVPYNEQFF	TGTGCCAGCAGCGTTGGGACAGGAGTTCCCTACAATGAGCAGTTCTTC
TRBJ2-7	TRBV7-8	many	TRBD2	CASSLSAGGLYEQYF	TGTGCCAGCAGCTTATCCGCGGGGGGCCTCTACGAGCAGTACTTC
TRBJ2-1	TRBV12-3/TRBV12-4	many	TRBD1	CASSSGPGTVKPLFF	TGTGCCAGCAGTTCCGGTCCCGGGACAGTTAAGCCCTTATTTTTC
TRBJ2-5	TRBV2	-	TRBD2	CASSLGLAGAKETQYF	TGTGCCAGCAGCCTCGGGTTAGCGGGGGCCAAAGAGACCCAGTACTTC
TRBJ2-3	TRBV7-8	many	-	CASSLVSRSDTQYF	TGTGCCAGCAGCTTAGTATCGCGTTCAGATACGCAGTATTTT
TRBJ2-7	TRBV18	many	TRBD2	CASSLLPGGTSLTSGEQYF	TGTGCCAGCTCACTCTTGCCGGGAGGGACGTCCCTCACCTCGGGCGAGCAGTACTTC
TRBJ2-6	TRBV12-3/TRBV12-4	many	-	CASSPSSSGANVLTF	TGTGCCAGCAGTCCATCGAGCTCTGGGGCCAACGTCCTGACTTTC
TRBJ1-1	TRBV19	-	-	CASSIRPLNTEAFF	TGTGCCAGTAGTATACGTCCCCTGAACACTGAAGCTTTCTTT
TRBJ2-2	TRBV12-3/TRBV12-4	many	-	CASSLAGIWELFF	TGTGCCAGCAGTTTAGCGGGGATCTGGGAGCTGTTTTTT
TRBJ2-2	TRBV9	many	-	CASSVALQGPGELFF	TGTGCCAGCAGCGTAGCCCTTCAAGGACCCGGGGAGCTGTTTTTT
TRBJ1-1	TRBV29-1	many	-	CSTSNTEAFF	TGCAGCACATCGAACACTGAAGCTTTCTTT
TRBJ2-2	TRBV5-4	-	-	CASSGTTTGELFF	TGTGCCAGCAGCGGGACCACCACCGGGGAGCTGTTTTTT
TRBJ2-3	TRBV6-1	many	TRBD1	CASSVRTGDSTDTQYF	TGTGCCAGCAGTGTCCGGACAGGGGACAGCACAGATACGCAGTATTTT
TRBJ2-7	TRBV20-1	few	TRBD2	CCASSGLAGRFSYEQYF	TGCTGTGCTAGTTCGGGACTAGCGGGCAGATTCTCCTACGAGCAGTACTTC
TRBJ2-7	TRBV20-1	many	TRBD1	CSARGNRGIYEQYF	TGCAGTGCTAGAGGAAACAGGGGGATCTACGAGCAGTACTTC
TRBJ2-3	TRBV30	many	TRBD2	CAWSRDRTSGASTDTQYF	TGTGCCTGGAGTAGGGACCGGACTAGCGGGGCTAGCACAGATACGCAGTATTTT
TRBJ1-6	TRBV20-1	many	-	CSAIEEIPYNSPLHF	TGCAGTGCTATCGAGGAGATTCCTTATAATTCACCCCTCCACTTT
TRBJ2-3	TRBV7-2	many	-	CASRVRRGVADTQYF	TGTGCCAGCAGGGTGCGGAGGGGCGTAGCAGATACGCAGTATTTT
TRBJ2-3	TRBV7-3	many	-	CASSLSWDPPTDTQYF	TGTGCCAGCAGCTTATCTTGGGACCCACCCACAGATACGCAGTATTTT
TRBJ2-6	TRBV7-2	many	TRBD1	CASRRTGRSGANVLTF	TGTGCCAGCAGACGGACAGGGCGCTCTGGGGCCAACGTCCTGACTTTC
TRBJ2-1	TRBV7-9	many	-	CASIPGQTTNEQFF	TGTGCCAGCATTCCGGGCCAGACCACCAATGAGCAGTTCTTC
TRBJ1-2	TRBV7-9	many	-	CASSATVNYGYTF	TGTGCCAGCAGTGCGACGGTAAACTATGGCTACACCTTC
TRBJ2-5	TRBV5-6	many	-	CASSGTMETQYF	TGTGCCAGCAGCGGAACCATGGAGACCCAGTACTTC
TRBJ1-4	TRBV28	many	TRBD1	CASSPGDRVDEKLFF	TGTGCCAGCAGCCCCGGAGACAGGGTTGACGAAAAACTGTTTTTT
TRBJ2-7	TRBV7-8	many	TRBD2	CASSRTGLASYEQYF	TGTGCCAGCAGCCGAACGGGACTAGCGAGCTACGAGCAGTACTTC
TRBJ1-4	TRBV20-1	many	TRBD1	CSVTGETNEKLFF	TGCAGTGTTACAGGGGAAACTAATGAAAAACTGTTTTTT
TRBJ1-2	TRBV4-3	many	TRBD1	CASSGPGQSLYGYTF	TGCGCCAGCAGCGGGCCGGGACAGAGCCTCTATGGCTACACCTTC
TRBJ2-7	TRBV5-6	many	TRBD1	CASSLWDRDSYEQYF	TGTGCCAGCAGCTTGTGGGACAGGGATTCCTACGAGCAGTACTTC
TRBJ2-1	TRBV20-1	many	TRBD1	CSARDTQGAFSYNEQFF	TGCAGTGCTAGAGATACACAGGGGGCGTTCTCCTACAATGAGCAGTTCTTC
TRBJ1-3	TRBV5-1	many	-	CASSLGLRSPGTIYF	TGCGCCAGCAGCTTAGGTTTGAGGTCCCCAGGCACCATATATTTT
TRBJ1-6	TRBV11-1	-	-	CASSYKKTINRTYSPLHF	TGTGCCAGCAGCTACAAAAAGACGATCAACAGGACGTATTCACCCCTCCACTTT
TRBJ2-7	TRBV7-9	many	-	CASSLALRFSYEQYF	TGTGCCAGCAGCTTAGCGCTTAGGTTCTCCTACGAGCAGTACTTC
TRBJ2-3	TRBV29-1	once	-	CSANAGFLTDTPYF	TGCAGCGCCAACGCAGGCTTCTTGACAGATACGCCGTATTTT
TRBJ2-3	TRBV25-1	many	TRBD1	CASSVTGLSTDTQYF	TGTGCCAGCAGTGTGACAGGGCTTAGCACAGATACGCAGTATTTT
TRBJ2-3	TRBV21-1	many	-	CASSAGNTQYF	TGTGCCAGCTCCGCGGGAAATACGCAGTATTTT
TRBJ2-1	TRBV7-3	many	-	CASSLMAGSYNEQFF	TGTGCCAGCAGCTTAATGGCGGGATCCTACAATGAGCAGTTCTTC
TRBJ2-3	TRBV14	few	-	CASSQDLGLTDTQYF	TGTGCCAGCAGCCAAGATCTTGGGCTAACAGATACGCAGTATTTT
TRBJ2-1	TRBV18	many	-	CASSLIDEQFF	TGTGCCAGCAGTTTGATCGATGAGCAGTTCTTC
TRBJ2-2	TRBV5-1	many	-	CASSTNPQVLDTGELFF	TGCGCCAGCAGCACGAATCCCCAGGTTCTAGACACCGGGGAGCTGTTTTTT
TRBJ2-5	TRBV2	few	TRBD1	CASSLTGGLGTQYF	TGTGCCAGCAGTCTGACAGGGGGGCTTGGGACCCAGTACTTC
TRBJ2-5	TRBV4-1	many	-	CASSQVTMGETQYF	TGCGCCAGCAGCCAAGTGACAATGGGAGAGACCCAGTACTTC
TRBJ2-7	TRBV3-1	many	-	CASSLGVGDYYEQYF	TGTGCCAGCAGCCTAGGGGTGGGAGACTACTACGAGCAGTACTTC
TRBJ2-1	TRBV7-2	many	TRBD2	CASTFPGGAYNEQFF	TGTGCCAGCACCTTCCCCGGGGGGGCCTACAATGAGCAGTTCTTC
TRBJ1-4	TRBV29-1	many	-	CSAKHSHEKLFF	TGCAGCGCAAAGCACAGCCATGAAAAACTGTTTTTT
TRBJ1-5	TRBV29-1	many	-	CSVAFTGRSAQHF	TGCAGCGTTGCATTCACAGGTCGATCGGCCCAGCATTTT
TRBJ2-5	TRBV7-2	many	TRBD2	CASSFTGGRGETQYF	TGTGCCAGCAGCTTCACCGGGGGGAGGGGAGAGACCCAGTACTTC
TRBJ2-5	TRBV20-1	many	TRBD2	CSARDRTSAQETQYF	TGCAGTGCTAGAGATAGAACTAGCGCCCAAGAGACCCAGTACTTC
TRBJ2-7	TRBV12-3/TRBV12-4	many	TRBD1	CASSKYRGSYYEQYF	TGTGCCAGCAGCAAATACAGGGGAAGTTATTACGAGCAGTACTTC
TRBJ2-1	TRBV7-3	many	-	CASSLGSGTSYNEQFF	TGTGCCAGCAGCTTGGGTTCGGGGACCTCCTACAATGAGCAGTTCTTC
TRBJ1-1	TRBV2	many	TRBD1	CASSSTGLNTEAFF	TGTGCCAGCAGTTCGACAGGGCTGAACACTGAAGCTTTCTTT
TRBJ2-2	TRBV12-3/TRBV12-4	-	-	CARSLKNTGELFF	TGTGCCCGCAGTTTGAAGAACACCGGGGAGCTGTTTTTT